This entry features one T cell receptor (beta chain) sequence. In the original workflow: Reference gene primers were amplified, and this amplification served to estimate nucleated cell counts. Clones were sequenced by immunoSEQ multiplex PCR, and TCRdb holds only the in-frame ones, with some missing. The V and J calls and clone size were taken over from that table, and D and trimming were inferred from the DNA. The profile shows 350,000 to 450,000 clones, about 88% of them singletons. This sample stems from a study of blood T cell repertoires in COVID-19. Germline trimming cut 5 bases from V and 7 bases from J; bases unmatched to any gene: 23. CDR3 size: 20 residues. Germline assignment: CDR1 MNHNY and CDR2 SVGAGI (reference sequence).

The chain has TRBV6-6 and TRBJ1-6; 7 bases are shared with TRBD1. Specimen: PBMCs or T cells enriched from blood (not recorded which). The clonotype was recovered from a woman aged 18 to 35 who had been exposed to COVID-19. DNA of the CDR3: TGTGCCAGCAGTCGAGCCCGCGGGCCCGCTACAGGGGAGCGGAATTCACCCCTCCACTTT. It yields the protein CASSRARGPATGERNSPLHF.